What follows are 18 T cell receptor beta chains derived from one specimen sequenced in a study of neurological immune-mediated disorders. TCRdb re-derived calls from the 5' RACE reads in MiXCR, one entry per CDR3 protein. The sample has roughly 19,000 distinct CDR3 sequences, around 14% seen once; the top ten hold roughly 15%. The material sequenced was PBMCs. The receptors derive from a female donor with HTLV-1-associated myelopathy (HAM/TSP).

The rearrangement uses TRBV5-1 and TRBJ2-1; D perhaps matches TRBD2 (5 bases). Trimming took off 0 bases at V and 7 bases at J, with 11 bases between the two ends. The CDR3 contains 14 residues. Germline V lookup: CDR1 SGHRS, CDR2 YFSETQ. The CDR3 DNA reads TGCGCCAGCAGCTTGGAAAGGAGGCCGAATGAGCAGTTCTTC. This codes for CASSLERRPNEQFF.

This clonotype has at least ten counts. The chain carries TRBV5-1 and TRBJ2-2; 7 bases map to TRBD2. Germline V gives CDR1 SGHRS, CDR2 YFSETQ. V was clipped by 4 bases and J by 5 bases; unmatched bases: 5. The CDR3 length is 14 residues. The CDR3 sequence: CASSPNSGTGELFF. In DNA, the CDR3 is TGCGCCAGCAGCCCCAATAGCGGGACCGGGGAGCTGTTTTTT.

This clonotype occurred many times. The genes are TRBV3-1 and TRBJ2-7; D unclear. Germline CDR1 and CDR2: LGHDT and YNNKEL (reference sequence). This CDR3 spans 15 amino acids. V was trimmed by 0 bases and J by 5 bases, leaving 14 bases between them. In nucleotides, the CDR3 is TGTGCCAGCAGCCAAGATGGTGCAGTTGGACACGAGCAGTACTTC. The encoded protein is CASSQDGAVGHEQYF.

This clonotype was recorded many times. The chain is built from TRBV20-1 and TRBJ2-5; TRBD2 is a possible D gene (6 bases). This CDR3 spans 14 amino acids. Germline V gene data show CDR1 as DFQATT and CDR2 as SNEGSKA (reference sequence). V was clipped by 5 bases and J by 5 bases, with 18 bases between them. The CDR3 loop reads CSAPQFDAGETQYF. CDR3 DNA sequence: TGCAGTGCTCCCCAGTTCGACGCGGGGGAGACCCAGTACTTC.

There are many counts of this clonotype. This chain connects TRBV29-1 to TRBJ1-4, with 12 nucleotides matching TRBD1. Germline assignment: CDR1 SQVTM and CDR2 ANQGSEA. This CDR3 contains 13 residues. The V gene end was trimmed by 7 bases and the J gene end by 7 bases; junction bases not matched to a gene: 4. The CDR3 DNA sequence: TGCAGCGCGGGGACAGGGGGCTTTGAAAAACTGTTTTTT. This translates into CSAGTGGFEKLFF.

Many counts were recorded for this clonotype. A read error may produce the germline difference seen at one junction end. J is TRBJ2-1 and V is TRBV20-1; 8 bases match TRBD1. This CDR3 spans 12 amino acids. From germline, CDR1 is DFQATT and CDR2 SNEGSKA (reference sequence). CDR3 region: CSAGQVYNEQFF. In DNA, the CDR3 is TGTTCTGCGGGACAGGTCTACAATGAGCAGTTCTTC.

The table lists this clonotype with many counts. J is TRBJ2-1 and V is TRBV4-1, with 7 bases identical to TRBD2. This CDR3 spans 13 amino acids. Per germline, CDR1 MGHRA and CDR2 YSYEKL. V shed 3 bases, J shed 6 bases, and the junction held 2 bases outside the gene matches. Here the CDR3 reads CASSQVAGNEQFF. The CDR3 region has the DNA TGCGCCAGCAGCCAGGTAGCGGGCAATGAGCAGTTCTTC.

The chain links TRBV30 to TRBJ2-3; the D gene could be TRBD1 or TRBD2 (5 bases each). The CDR3 totals 14 residues. Trimming cost V 3 bases and J 4 bases, with 14 bases left between them. Germline CDR1 reads GTSNPN; CDR2 reads SVGIG (reference sequence). For the CDR3, the DNA is TGTGCCTGGAGGGGGGAGAACATCGCAGATACGCAGTATTTT. Amino acids: CAWRGENIADTQYF. The whole variable domain, remainder taken from reference TRBV30 and TRBJ2-3, is SQTIHQWPATLVQPVGSPLSLECTVEGTSNPNLYWYRQAAGRGLQLLFYSVGIGQISSEVPQNLSASRPQDRQFILSSKKLLLSDSGFYLCAWRGENIADTQYFGPGTRLTVL.

This clonotype occurred many times. V is TRBV19 and J is TRBJ2-3, with D uncertain. Germline-derived CDR1 and CDR2 are LNHDA and SQIVND (reference sequence). CDR3 length equals 14 residues. V was cut by 3 bases and J by 1 base, with 8 bases left in between. The DNA for the CDR3 is TGTGCCAGTAGTATCGAGCAACGCACAGATACGCAGTATTTT. Its translation is CASSIEQRTDTQYF. Full variable domain (rest looked up from reference TRBV19 and TRBJ2-3): DGGITQSPKYLFRKEGQNVTLSCEQNLNHDAMYWYRQDPGQGLRLIYYSQIVNDFQKGDIAEGYSVSREKKESFPLTVTSAQKNPTAFYLCASSIEQRTDTQYFGPGTRLTVL.

This clonotype came up many times. The chain combines TRBV4-1 with TRBJ2-1, with 12 bases that match TRBD2. J was trimmed by 4 bases and V by 0 bases; bases with no gene match: 1. CDR3 size: 16 residues. Germline CDR1 MGHRA, CDR2 YSYEKL. This chain's CDR3 is CASSQETSGGYNEQFF. The DNA of the CDR3 is TGCGCCAGCAGCCAAGAAACTAGCGGGGGGTACAATGAGCAGTTCTTC.

In this sample, this clonotype turned up many times. DNA for the CDR3: TGCAGCGTTGCCGCTAGCGGGGGAGCGACCCACGAGCAGTACTTC. Its translation: CSVAASGGATHEQYF. This chain connects TRBV29-1 to TRBJ2-7; TRBD2 matches at 10 bases. The CDR3 runs 15 residues. Trimming at V came to 4 bases and at J to 5 bases, leaving 11 bases not matched to a gene. Germline CDR1 SQVTM, CDR2 ANQGSEA.

The sample holds many counts of this clonotype. The V and J genes are TRBV27 and TRBJ1-1; D gene uncertain. V was clipped by 5 bases and J by 6 bases, with 13 bases between them. The CDR3 spans 13 residues. Germline V gene data show CDR1 as MNHEY and CDR2 as SMNVEV (reference sequence). This chain's CDR3 is CASSPPGRAEAFF. In DNA, the CDR3 is TGTGCCAGCAGTCCCCCCGGGAGGGCTGAAGCTTTCTTT.

This clonotype was counted many times. This sequence joins TRBV7-8 and TRBJ2-1, with unresolved D. The CDR3 is made up of 13 amino acids. CDR1 and CDR2 from the germline V gene are SGHVS and FQNEAQ. V lost 0 bases to trimming and J lost 5 bases, with 5 bases between them. This CDR3 is CASSLASNNEQFF. For the CDR3, the DNA is TGTGCCAGCAGCTTAGCGTCTAACAATGAGCAGTTCTTC. The variable domain in full, with the rest retrieved from reference TRBV7-8 and TRBJ2-1, is GAGVSQSPRYKVAKRGQDVALRCDPISGHVSLFWYQQALGQGPEFLTYFQNEAQLDKSGLPSDRFFAERPEGSVSTLKIQRTQQEDSAVYLCASSLASNNEQFFGPGTRLTVL.

This sequence joins TRBV12-3 or TRBV12-4 and TRBJ1-1, with D possibly being TRBD1 (6 bases). The germline V and J ends were trimmed by 6 bases and 3 bases, with 14 bases remaining between them. The CDR3 has 14 amino acids. CDR3 nucleotide sequence: TGTGCCAGCAGAACCATGGACAGATACACTGAAGCTTTCTTT. Amino acid sequence: CASRTMDRYTEAFF.

In its sample, this clonotype was seen many times. Here the CDR3 reads CASSQDLRDNNYGYTF. DNA of the CDR3: TGTGCCAGCAGCCAAGATCTCCGGGACAATAACTATGGCTACACCTTC. The chain combines TRBV4-2 with TRBJ1-2; D may be TRBD1 (6 bases). Trimming cost V 0 bases and J 1 base, with 12 bases left between them. CDR3 size: 16 residues. The germline V gene encodes CDR1 LGHNA and CDR2 YNFKEQ.

This clonotype was seen many times. The chain couples TRBV29-1 to TRBJ2-3; a weak D match, TRBD1 (6 bases). Germline CDR1 reads SQVTM; CDR2 reads ANQGSEA. The CDR3 consists of 17 residues. V was trimmed by 0 bases and J by 6 bases, leaving 22 bases between them. The CDR3: CSVEDLLDSSGWDTQYF. The CDR3 region has the DNA TGCAGCGTTGAAGATCTTCTGGACAGCAGTGGTTGGGATACGCAGTATTTT.

Comments on this clonotype: Just one base apart from a much larger clone, this may be a read error. The V gene is TRBV20-1, the J gene TRBJ2-3; possible D gene TRBD1, 7 bases. Looked up from germline, CDR1 is DFQATT and CDR2 is SNEGSKA (reference sequence). This CDR3 is 15 amino acids long. V gave up 7 bases and J gave up 3 bases, with 20 bases separating them. The CDR3 DNA is TGCAGTGTAGGGGGCGGGAAGGCCGGGACAGATACGCAGTATTTT. Translation gives CSVGGGKAGTDTQYF.

This clonotype was recorded many times. The chain combines TRBV4-2 with TRBJ1-1; D is uncertain. Looked up from germline, CDR1 is LGHNA and CDR2 is YNFKEQ. V was trimmed by 7 bases and J by 1 base, leaving 13 bases between them. The CDR3 runs to 14 residues. As DNA, the CDR3 is TGTGCCAGCAAAGTCGGGTCGGCGAACACTGAAGCTTTCTTT. This translates into CASKVGSANTEAFF.